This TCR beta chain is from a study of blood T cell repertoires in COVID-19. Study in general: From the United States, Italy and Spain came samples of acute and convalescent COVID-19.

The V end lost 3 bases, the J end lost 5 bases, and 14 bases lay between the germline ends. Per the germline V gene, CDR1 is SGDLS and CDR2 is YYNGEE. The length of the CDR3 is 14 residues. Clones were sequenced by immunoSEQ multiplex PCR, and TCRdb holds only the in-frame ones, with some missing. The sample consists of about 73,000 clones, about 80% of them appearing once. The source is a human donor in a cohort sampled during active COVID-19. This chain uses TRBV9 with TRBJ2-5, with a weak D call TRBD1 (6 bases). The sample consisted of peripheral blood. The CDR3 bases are TGTGCCAGCAGCGGCAGGGGCAGCCAGGAGACCCAGTACTTC. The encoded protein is CASSGRGSQETQYF.